The rows below give T cell receptor beta chains drawn from one sample of a study of T-cell reconstitution after alpha-beta-depleted transplantation in children. One entry per CDR3 protein, called by TCRdb with MiXCR from the PCR reads. The table records around 370,000 distinct CDR3 sequences, about 16% of them present only once. The source material was PBMCs, mostly from graft donor cells, sampled 360 days after TCRalphabeta/CD19-depleted stem cell transplant. The receptors derive from a male patient between 2 and 10 years old who had a stem cell transplant for acute lymphoblastic leukemia, so the T cells may come from the graft donor. CDR3s include the opening cysteine and the closing phenylalanine or tryptophan. The D gene is left open where the match is weak. Size is stated for part of the rows, as once, few or many counts, or as a class when the clone is expanded.

clone size	V gene	J gene	D gene	CDR3 DNA	CDR3 protein
-	TRBV20-1	TRBJ2-3	TRBD2	TGCAGTGCTAGAGATCTCTCGCTAGCGGGAGGGCTCAGTCGGACAGATACGCAGTATTTT	CSARDLSLAGGLSRTDTQYF
-	TRBV9	TRBJ2-3	-	TGTGCCAGCAGCGCACGACGGGGAGATACGCAGTATTTT	CASSARRGDTQYF
few	TRBV4-2	TRBJ1-2	TRBD1	TGTGCCAGCAGCCAAGATCAGGGGGGGGTCTATGGCTACACCTTC	CASSQDQGGVYGYTF
-	TRBV29-1	TRBJ2-2	-	TGCAGCGTTGAAGAAGGGTCCGGGGAGCTGTTTTTT	CSVEEGSGELFF
-	TRBV7-2	TRBJ2-7	TRBD2	TGTGCCAGCAGCTTAGGAGCCTTAGCGGGACACTCCTACGAGCAGTACTTC	CASSLGALAGHSYEQYF
-	TRBV4-1	TRBJ2-7	TRBD1	TGCGCCAGCAGACAACTGGGACAGGGGGCCTACGAGCAGTACTTC	CASRQLGQGAYEQYF
few	TRBV28	TRBJ2-7	-	TGTGCCAGCAGTTTATTTGCCTACGAGCAGTACTTC	CASSLFAYEQYF
-	TRBV20-1	TRBJ2-7	TRBD2	TGCAGGGGGAAAACTAGCGGGAGAACCTACGAGCAGTACTTC	CRGKTSGRTYEQYF
-	TRBV6-5	TRBJ2-7	-	TGTGCCAGCAGGCAGCAGACAAGCTCCTACGAGCAGTACTTC	CASRQQTSSYEQYF
-	TRBV3-1	TRBJ1-3	-	TGTGCCAGCAGCCAAACTGGAAACACCATATATTTT	CASSQTGNTIYF
many	TRBV11-2	TRBJ2-3	-	TGTGCCAGCACCCCCCGGGTCAGGCGCCCTCTCACAGATACGCAGTATTTT	CASTPRVRRPLTDTQYF
-	TRBV28	TRBJ2-7	TRBD2	TGTGCCAGCAGTTCTGGGACTTGCGGGAGTTTTGCCCACGAGCAGTACTTC	CASSSGTCGSFAHEQYF
-	TRBV20-1	TRBJ1-5	TRBD1	TGCAGTGCTCTGACAGGGGGCGCTCCGATAAACAATCAGCCCCAGCATTTT	CSALTGGAPINNQPQHF
few	TRBV10-3	TRBJ2-1	TRBD2	TGTGCCATCAGTGGGGTAGGGACTAGCGACGGTGTCGAGCAGTTCTTC	CAISGVGTSDGVEQFF
-	TRBV6-4	TRBJ1-1	-	TGTGCCAGCAGTGACTCGGCAGAAGAAGCTTTCTTT	CASSDSAEEAFF
few	TRBV19	TRBJ2-1	TRBD1	TGTGCCAGTAGTATAACGGGGACAGCTTACAATGAGCAGTTCTTC	CASSITGTAYNEQFF
-	TRBV29-1	TRBJ1-1	-	TGCAGCGTTGTTAGGCCACTGGAAGCTTTCTTT	CSVVRPLEAFF
few	TRBV24-1	TRBJ2-7	-	TGTGCCACCAGTGGTAGTACAAGCGAGCAGTACTTC	CATSGSTSEQYF
-	TRBV10-3	TRBJ2-7	TRBD1	TGTGCCATCAGTGAAAATGAAGGGGGCTTGCAGCCCTACGAGCAGTACTTC	CAISENEGGLQPYEQYF
few	TRBV15	TRBJ2-7	-	TGTGCCACCAGAAGGACAGCCAACTCCTACGAGCAGTACTTC	CATRRTANSYEQYF
few	TRBV5-4	TRBJ2-7	-	TGTGCCAGCAGCTTGGTAGGACGGAGCTCCTACGAGCAGTACTTC	CASSLVGRSSYEQYF
few	TRBV10-3	TRBJ2-5	-	TGTGCCACCCTGCAGCCTGGGGGAGAGACCCAGTACTTC	CATLQPGGETQYF
-	TRBV5-5	TRBJ2-7	-	TGTGCCAGCAGCTTGACTGGCCAGGGGAGGGGGGAGCAGTACTTC	CASSLTGQGRGEQYF
-	TRBV7-8	TRBJ1-6	-	TGTGCCAGCAGCCCCCCAGGCGGACATTCACCCCTCCACTTT	CASSPPGGHSPLHF
many	TRBV20-1	TRBJ2-1	TRBD2	TGCAGTGCTACCCTACGCGGGAGCTTTTTTGAGAGCCGAGTCAAGCAGTTCTTC	CSATLRGSFFESRVKQFF
-	TRBV20-1	TRBJ2-1	TRBD1	TGCAGTACAAGGGGGCTAGGTGACAATGAGCAGTTCTTC	CSTRGLGDNEQFF
few	TRBV28	TRBJ2-1	TRBD2	TGTGCCAGCAACCTTAGCGGGAGGGAGTACAATGAGCAGTTCTTC	CASNLSGREYNEQFF
-	TRBV30	TRBJ2-7	-	TGTGCCTGGAGCCCCCGGGTTGTGATCTACGAGCAGTACTTC	CAWSPRVVIYEQYF
many	TRBV4-3	TRBJ2-2	-	TGCGCCAGCAGCCAAGATTCGCCGGGCCTCTCAAGTGGGGAGCTGTTTTTT	CASSQDSPGLSSGELFF
-	TRBV7-9	TRBJ1-4	-	TGTGCCAGCAGCTTAGCCGGGACCTTGGTTGATGAAAAACTGTTTTTT	CASSLAGTLVDEKLFF
many	TRBV7-9	TRBJ2-2	-	TGTGCCAGCATTGCAGGGAACACCGGGGAGCTGTTTTTT	CASIAGNTGELFF
many	TRBV5-1	TRBJ2-1	TRBD1	TGCGCCAGCAGCTTTTGGGGGACAGAAAATGAGCAGTTCTTC	CASSFWGTENEQFF
-	TRBV6-2/TRBV6-3	TRBJ2-1	-	TGTGCCAGCAGTTACAGTCTGGGACCTACCTACAATGAGCAGTTCTTC	CASSYSLGPTYNEQFF
-	TRBV5-1	TRBJ2-1	-	TGCGCCAGCCAGGTAGGATCCTTGGACCATGAGCAGTTCTTC	CASQVGSLDHEQFF
-	TRBV9	TRBJ2-1	-	TGTGCCAGCGCGAAAGGAAATGAGCAGTTCTTC	CASAKGNEQFF
-	TRBV7-2	TRBJ2-5	TRBD1	TGTGCCAGCAGCCCAGACAGGGCGGGAGAGACCCAGTACTTC	CASSPDRAGETQYF
few	TRBV12-3/TRBV12-4	TRBJ1-1	-	TGTGCCAGCAGGGCCATTCGGAGACAGAACACTGAAGCTTTCTTT	CASRAIRRQNTEAFF
-	TRBV4-3	TRBJ1-1	-	TGCGCCAGCAGCCAAGGGGTTTTGATGAACACTGAAGCTTTCTTT	CASSQGVLMNTEAFF
few	TRBV5-1	TRBJ2-7	TRBD2	TGCGCCAGCAGGGGGACTAGCGGTTGGGCCTACGAGCAGTACTTC	CASRGTSGWAYEQYF
few	TRBV12-3/TRBV12-4	TRBJ2-5	-	TGTGCCAGCAGGATTTCGGGAAGGCGGGAGACCCAGTACTTC	CASRISGRRETQYF
few	TRBV20-1	TRBJ2-3	-	TGCAGTGCTACCCGGACTAGCACAGATACGCAGTATTTT	CSATRTSTDTQYF
few	TRBV5-6	TRBJ1-6	-	TGTGCCAGCAGGGCCGCCTATAATTCACCCCTCCACTTT	CASRAAYNSPLHF
-	TRBV20-1	TRBJ1-2	TRBD1	TGCAGTGCTAGAGGACAAAGGGACAGGGTAGATGGCTACACCTTC	CSARGQRDRVDGYTF
many	TRBV7-8	TRBJ2-7	TRBD2	TGTGCCAGCAGCTCCCCAGGACTAGCGGGAGGTCTCTTGTACTACGAGCAGTACTTC	CASSSPGLAGGLLYYEQYF
few	TRBV5-1	TRBJ2-1	TRBD2	TGCGCCAGCAGCTTTGTTAGCGGGAGGGCCGTTCTCTACAATGAGCAGTTCTTC	CASSFVSGRAVLYNEQFF
many	TRBV12-3/TRBV12-4	TRBJ2-1	TRBD2	TGTGCCAGCAGGGGACTAGCGGGACCCAATGAGCAGTTCTTC	CASRGLAGPNEQFF
many	TRBV12-5	TRBJ2-1	-	TGTGCTAGTGGTTTGGTAAGACGAGGGGTGGAGAATGAGCAGTTCTTC	CASGLVRRGVENEQFF
-	TRBV19	TRBJ2-3	-	TGTGCCAGTTCCAAGTTGGGTCTTAGCACAGATACGCAGTATTTT	CASSKLGLSTDTQYF
-	TRBV2	TRBJ2-7	-	TGTGCCCTCGGTACGGTCTCCTACGAGCAGTACTTC	CALGTVSYEQYF
-	TRBV10-3	TRBJ1-1	TRBD1	TGTGCCATCAGTGAGTCGAAGGGGACAGGGGCTGAAGCTTTCTTT	CAISESKGTGAEAFF
few	TRBV6-6	TRBJ1-3	TRBD1	TGTGCCAGCAGGACAGGGGGACCTGGAAACACCATATATTTT	CASRTGGPGNTIYF
-	TRBV15	TRBJ2-1	TRBD2	TGTGCCACCAGCGGACGGGAGGCCCGATCTAGCTGGAATGAGCAGTTCTTC	CATSGREARSSWNEQFF
few	TRBV12-3/TRBV12-4	TRBJ2-3	-	TGTGCCAGCAGTCATAAGCGGCCTATTAGCACAGATACGCAGTATTTT	CASSHKRPISTDTQYF
-	TRBV12-3/TRBV12-4	TRBJ2-1	TRBD2	TGTGCCAGCAGTTTAGGCGGGAGGGTGGCCTACAATGAGCAGTTCTTC	CASSLGGRVAYNEQFF
few	TRBV29-1	TRBJ2-2	TRBD1	TGCAGCGTTGAGGGGACAGATAACACCGGGGAGCTGTTTTTT	CSVEGTDNTGELFF
-	TRBV5-5	TRBJ2-7	TRBD2	TGTGCCAGCAGCCCCGCCGGACTAGCGGGAGCCTACGAGCAGTACTTC	CASSPAGLAGAYEQYF
many	TRBV12-3/TRBV12-4	TRBJ2-7	-	TGTGCCAGCAGTTTAAAAACTAGTATCGAGCAGTACTTC	CASSLKTSIEQYF
few	TRBV9	TRBJ1-1	-	TGTGCCAGCAGCGTAGTTTGGGGCGCAAAGAACACTGAAGCTTTCTTT	CASSVVWGAKNTEAFF
few	TRBV5-6	TRBJ2-1	TRBD2	TGTGCCAGCAGCTCCGGAGTAGCGGGAGAATCTTACAATGAGCAGTTCTTC	CASSSGVAGESYNEQFF
-	TRBV12-3/TRBV12-4	TRBJ2-1	-	TGTGCCAGCTTAACCTCATACAGGGATCCTTTTAACAATGAGCAGTTCTTC	CASLTSYRDPFNNEQFF